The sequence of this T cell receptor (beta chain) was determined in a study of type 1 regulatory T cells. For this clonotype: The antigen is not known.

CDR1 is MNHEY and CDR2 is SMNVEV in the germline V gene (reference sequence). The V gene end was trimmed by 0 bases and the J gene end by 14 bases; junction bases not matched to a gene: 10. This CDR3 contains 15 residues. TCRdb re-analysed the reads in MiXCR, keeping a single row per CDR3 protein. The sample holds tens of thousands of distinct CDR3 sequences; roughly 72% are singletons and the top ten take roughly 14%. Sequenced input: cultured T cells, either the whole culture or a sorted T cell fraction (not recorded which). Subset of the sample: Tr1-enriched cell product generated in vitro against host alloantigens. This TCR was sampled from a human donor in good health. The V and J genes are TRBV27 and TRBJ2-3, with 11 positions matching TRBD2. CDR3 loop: CASSLSSAASGGWYF. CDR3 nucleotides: TGTGCCAGCAGTTTATCCTCCGCGGCTAGCGGGGGGTGGTATTTT.